These T cell receptor beta chains were read from a single sample in a study of blood T cell repertoires in COVID-19. The method was immunoSEQ multiplex PCR; TCRdb's version includes in-frame clones alone and lacks a portion of them. The sample has about 220,000 clones; over 70% are singletons. The sample was peripheral blood. The receptors derive from a woman between 65 and 79 years old with acute or convalescent COVID-19. Each CDR3 is given without its conserved first and last residue.

V	J	CDR3
TRBV20-1	TRBJ1-1	SAPDRDVPF
TRBV5-6	TRBJ1-1	ASSQTLNTEAF
TRBV20-1	TRBJ2-7	SASAGWGLPYEQY
TRBV7-2	TRBJ1-5	ASSLAPRGINQPQH
TRBV2	TRBJ2-2	ASSGTGGVGELF
TRBV6-1	TRBJ2-7	ASSDQDEQY
TRBV5-1	TRBJ1-1	ASSSRGVPNTEAF
TRBV4-3	TRBJ2-2	ASSQVPGQGATGELF
TRBV5-6	TRBJ1-5	ASSLGQTDNQPQH
TRBV30	TRBJ2-3	AWSQGGSRTDTQY
TRBV4-1	TRBJ1-6	ASSQSSGTVENSPLH
TRBV7-2	TRBJ2-7	ASSSETGALSYEQY
TRBV19	TRBJ2-2	ASSIWGNGELF
TRBV27	TRBJ1-5	ASSWSNQGNQPQH
TRBV24-1	TRBJ2-1	ATSDLSASGGLSYNEQF
TRBV21-1	TRBJ1-1	ASSPQRAEAF
TRBV18	TRBJ1-6	ASSPGPGVNSPLH
TRBV5-1	TRBJ2-3	ASKTSGARHWY
TRBV18	TRBJ2-1	ASSPIAGGRNNEQF
TRBV19	TRBJ2-3	ASSRDSLGGGDTQY
TRBV7-8	TRBJ2-7	ASSWGHTYEQY
TRBV7-2	TRBJ2-2	ASSPRTAGITGELF
TRBV18	TRBJ2-2	ASSPSSGGATGELF
TRBV9	TRBJ2-5	ASGLDGIQETQY
TRBV7-2	TRBJ1-5	ASSRTRDLGQPQH
TRBV5-5	TRBJ2-1	ASSILAGFYNEQF
TRBV5-1	TRBJ2-3	ASSLEFGQGADTQY
TRBV10-3	TRBJ1-5	AISGGEGAGNQPQH
TRBV5-1	TRBJ2-5	ASTVQGQGQETQY
TRBV11-3	TRBJ2-3	ASSLGLITDTQY
TRBV29-1	TRBJ1-2	SGGQGDRYT
TRBV27	TRBJ1-5	ASKPLDRGEQPQH
TRBV3-1/TRBV3-2	TRBJ1-4	ASSSKGRTNEKLF
TRBV13	TRBJ1-6	ASSTRDRVIPLH
TRBV29-1	TRBJ2-7	SVSRDSSNEQY
TRBV18	TRBJ2-1	ASSPFPGQGAHNEQF
TRBV7-7	TRBJ2-5	ASSQGSGGGLTQY